A selection of T cell receptor beta chains follows, all from one sample in a study of cytomegalovirus exposure and HLA in healthy donors. Repertoires were generated with immunoSEQ multiplex PCR, while TCRdb's copy carries only in-frame clones and drops some. The data contain about 270,000 clones, under 80% of them seen just once; the ten biggest clones take up under 3%. What was sequenced was PBMCs. These TCRs come from a female donor in good health and CMV-seronegative. Each CDR3 is given with its conserved first and last residue. A D gene is named only where the DNA matches it firmly. Size is stated for part of the rows, as once, few or many counts, or as a class when the clone is expanded.

J,V,size,D,DNA,CDR3
TRBJ2-3,TRBV19,.,.,TGTGCCAGTAAGTTGGTTTACACCACAAGAGATACGCAGTATTTT,CASKLVYTTRDTQYF
TRBJ1-6,TRBV15,.,.,TGTGCCACCAGCAAGACTAGGAATTCACCCCTCCACTTT,CATSKTRNSPLHF
TRBJ2-1,TRBV13,.,.,TGTGCCAGCAGCTCCTCAGCGGTTCTGTCCTACAATGAGCAGTTCTTC,CASSSSAVLSYNEQFF
TRBJ2-5,TRBV27,.,.,TGTGCCAGCAGGCCCGGGTGGCAAGAGACCCAGTACTTC,CASRPGWQETQYF
TRBJ2-1,TRBV19,.,.,TGTGCCAGTAGTATTTTAGGAGCCTACAATGAGCAGTTCTTC,CASSILGAYNEQFF
TRBJ2-2,TRBV11-3,.,.,TGTGCCAGCGGGTTACAGGGATACACCGGGGAGCTGTTTTTT,CASGLQGYTGELFF
TRBJ2-1,TRBV2,.,.,TGTGCCAGCTGGAGTCCCAGATCCTACAATGAGCAGTTCTTC,CASWSPRSYNEQFF
TRBJ2-3,TRBV11-2,.,TRBD1,TGTGCCAGCAGCCGGGGACAGGGAAACACAGATACGCAGTATTTT,CASSRGQGNTDTQYF
TRBJ2-7,TRBV30,few,TRBD1,TGTGCCTGGACCCGCGGGACAGGCTACGAGCAGTACTTC,CAWTRGTGYEQYF
TRBJ2-3,TRBV19,.,.,TGTGCCAGTAGTATACTAGCCAGTGAAGCGCAGTATTTT,CASSILASEAQYF
TRBJ1-2,TRBV11-2,few,.,TGTGCCAGCAGCCACGACAGGAGATATGGCTACACCTTC,CASSHDRRYGYTF
TRBJ2-3,TRBV2,.,TRBD2,TGTGCCCGTACTAGCGGGAGGACAGATACGCAGTATTTT,CARTSGRTDTQYF
TRBJ1-4,TRBV6-1,.,TRBD1,TGTGCCAGCAGTGAGTCTTCAGGGGGAGGAGAAAAACTGTTTTTT,CASSESSGGGEKLFF
TRBJ2-2,TRBV6-1,.,.,TGTGCCAGCAGTGGCCCGGGGGCGGGAGTTGCCGGGGAGCTGTTTTTT,CASSGPGAGVAGELFF
TRBJ2-7,TRBV18,once,TRBD2,TGTGCCAGCTCACCGAGATCTTGGACTAGCGGGAGTTACGAGCAGTACTTC,CASSPRSWTSGSYEQYF
TRBJ2-2,TRBV27,.,.,TGTGCCAGCAGCTCAGGGAGGGAGCTGTTTTTT,CASSSGRELFF
TRBJ2-3,TRBV19,.,TRBD2,TGTGCCAGTAGTACCCGGACTAGCGGGAGGGGCACAGATACGCAGTATTTT,CASSTRTSGRGTDTQYF
TRBJ2-2,TRBV25-1,.,TRBD2,TGTGCCAGCAGTGAATTTGGAGCGGGAGGAAACACCGGGGAGCTGTTTTTT,CASSEFGAGGNTGELFF
TRBJ1-5,TRBV28,.,TRBD1,TGTGCCAGCAGTTTATGGGGCAGGGGGAGCAATCAGCCCCAGCATTTT,CASSLWGRGSNQPQHF
TRBJ1-5,TRBV2,.,TRBD1,TGTGCCAGCAGTGAAAGAGATACAGGGGTGAATCAGCCCCAGCATTTT,CASSERDTGVNQPQHF
TRBJ2-7,TRBV28,few,TRBD2,TGTGCCAGCAGTCTCGCCACCCGGGAGGTTGCCTACGAGCAGTACTTC,CASSLATREVAYEQYF
TRBJ2-7,TRBV6-1,few,TRBD2,TGTGCCAGCAGGGACCTAGCGGGAGGTTTCTACGAGCAGTACTTC,CASRDLAGGFYEQYF
TRBJ1-2,TRBV15,.,TRBD1,TGTGCCACCAGCAGCAGGGGGCGAGAAAACTATGGCTACACCTTC,CATSSRGRENYGYTF
TRBJ1-1,TRBV7-9,few,.,TGTGCCAGCAGCTTCACAGGGTCGGCTGAAGCTTTCTTT,CASSFTGSAEAFF
TRBJ2-7,TRBV28,few,.,TGTGCCAGCAGACAGAGCTCCTACGAGCAGTACTTC,CASRQSSYEQYF
TRBJ2-1,TRBV5-1,.,.,TGCGCCAGCAGCTTACGAGGGCTCAGCGGACCACCCTCGAGCTCCTACAATGAGCAGTTCTTC,CASSLRGLSGPPSSSYNEQFF
TRBJ2-4,TRBV15,.,TRBD1,TGTGCCACCAGCAGAGATGGGACAGGGATAGCCAAAAACATTCAGTACTTC,CATSRDGTGIAKNIQYF
TRBJ2-2,TRBV28,.,.,TGTGCCAGCAGTCCTAGGATAGACACCGGGGAGCTGTTTTTT,CASSPRIDTGELFF
TRBJ2-3,TRBV28,.,.,TGTGCCAGCAGTCCCCCCTCGACAGATAGCACAGATACGCAGTATTTT,CASSPPSTDSTDTQYF
TRBJ2-3,TRBV6-1,.,TRBD2,TGTGCCAGCAGACAAGCGGGGCATCTGGATACGCAGTATTTT,CASRQAGHLDTQYF
TRBJ1-4,TRBV2,.,TRBD1,TGTGCCAGCAGTCACCCTTTAGGACAGGGGGTATCGTCTGCAACTAATGAAAAACTGTTTTTT,CASSHPLGQGVSSATNEKLFF
TRBJ2-7,TRBV7-2,.,TRBD1,TGTGCCAGCAGCTCCACAGGGGCCGAGCAGTACTTC,CASSSTGAEQYF
TRBJ2-7,TRBV7-3,.,TRBD1,TGTGCCAGCAGCCTAAACAGGGGCCCCTACGAGCAGTACTTC,CASSLNRGPYEQYF
TRBJ2-1,TRBV7-3,.,.,TGTGCCAGCAGCTTAAGGGGGACTTCAAATAATGAGCAGTTCTTC,CASSLRGTSNNEQFF
TRBJ2-1,TRBV30,.,TRBD2,TGTGCCCTGGGGCTAGCGGGAGTCCAGTTCTTC,CALGLAGVQFF
TRBJ2-6,TRBV7-9,.,.,TGTGCCAGCAGCCTCAACAGGGCTGGGGCCAACGTCCTGACTTTC,CASSLNRAGANVLTF
TRBJ2-2,TRBV6-4,.,.,TGTGCCAGCAGTGACCGACCTCTAGATTTTGCCGACACCGGGGAGCTGTTTTTT,CASSDRPLDFADTGELFF
TRBJ2-7,TRBV5-1,.,TRBD2,TGCGCCAGCAGCCCTCTAGCGGGACACAACGAGCAGTACTTC,CASSPLAGHNEQYF
TRBJ1-5,TRBV9,.,TRBD1,TGTGCCAGCAGCGTAGATGGGACAGGAAATCAGCCCCAGCATTTT,CASSVDGTGNQPQHF
TRBJ2-7,TRBV5-1,.,TRBD2,TGCGCCAGCAGCTTGGAGCCAGCGGGAGGGCCTGAGCAGTACTTC,CASSLEPAGGPEQYF
TRBJ2-5,TRBV20-1,.,TRBD1,TGCAGTGGAGGGGGCGCGGAGACCCAGTACTTC,CSGGGAETQYF
TRBJ2-1,TRBV6-5,.,TRBD1,TGTGCCAGCAGTTGGACAGGAGTAAGTTACAATGAGCAGTTCTTC,CASSWTGVSYNEQFF
TRBJ2-5,TRBV7-2,.,.,TGTGCCAGCAGCCGGCGGTCCACAAACCAAGAGACCCAGTACTTC,CASSRRSTNQETQYF
TRBJ1-2,TRBV5-1,.,.,TGCGCCAGCAGACCCACCGGGATCCCAGACACTGGCTACACCTTC,CASRPTGIPDTGYTF
TRBJ2-1,TRBV15,.,TRBD2,TGTGCCACCAAAAGGGGCGGGGGAAACAATGAGCAGTTCTTC,CATKRGGGNNEQFF
TRBJ2-7,TRBV5-1,.,TRBD1,TGCGCCAGCAGCTTGGGGAAGGACAGGGTCTTGAGCGAGCAGTACTTC,CASSLGKDRVLSEQYF
TRBJ2-2,TRBV7-9,few,.,TGTGCCAGCAGCTTAGAGGCGACAGCCGGGGAGCTGTTTTTT,CASSLEATAGELFF
TRBJ2-1,TRBV19,.,TRBD2,TGTGCCAGTAGTCCGCGGACTAGCGGCTACAATGAGCAGTTCTTC,CASSPRTSGYNEQFF
TRBJ2-7,TRBV7-9,.,TRBD2,TGTGCCAGCAGCTTAGGCTCGTCTAGCGGGAGTATCGAGCAGTACTTC,CASSLGSSSGSIEQYF
TRBJ1-1,TRBV30,.,.,TGTGCCTGGAGTGTTGGGGGAGGTGGGACTGAAGCTTTCTTT,CAWSVGGGGTEAFF
TRBJ1-4,TRBV7-9,few,TRBD1,TGTGCCAGCAGCTTAGGGGGGACAGTAAATGAAAAACTGTTTTTT,CASSLGGTVNEKLFF
TRBJ2-7,TRBV11-2,.,.,TGTGCCAGCAGCTTAGCGGGACTGGGCTTGCAGTACTTC,CASSLAGLGLQYF
TRBJ2-1,TRBV9,.,.,TGTGCCAGCAATCCTGCTAGCGCCTCCTACAATGAGCAGTTCTTC,CASNPASASYNEQFF